Included here is one T cell receptor beta chain sequence, with context. The sample comes from a study of blood T cell repertoires in COVID-19. The table came from immunoSEQ multiplex PCR; TCRdb's copy has only in-frame clones and leaves some out. The repertoire consists of 150,000 or so clones, with around 85% occurring once and the leading ten covering approximately 5.1%. V lost 1 base to trimming and J lost 3 bases, with 10 bases between them. CDR1 and CDR2 (germline): SGHAT, FQNNGV. The CDR3 consists of 15 residues. The receptor was isolated from a woman aged 40 to 50 with acute COVID-19. The sequencing sample was made of PBMCs or T cells enriched from blood (not recorded which). This chain joins TRBV11-2 and TRBJ2-1; no clear D. The CDR3 DNA follows: TGTGCCAGCAGCTTAGGAACTTGGAGCTACAATGAGCAGTTCTTC. Residues: CASSLGTWSYNEQFF.